The next 3 T cell receptor beta chains were all read from a single sample in a study of T-cell memory formation after mild COVID-19. MiXCR was run by TCRdb on the 5' RACE reads, yielding one entry per CDR3 protein. The sample includes roughly 190,000 distinct CDR3 sequences, around 27% of them seen just once. Input material: PBMCs or a T cell subset sorted from them (not recorded which). The receptors here all came from an adult woman who had mild COVID-19 (a few samples of this study predate the infection). Cell type and time point are not known.

The V and J genes are TRBV7-9 and TRBJ1-1; the D gene is possibly TRBD1 (6 bases). Trimming pared 1 base from V and 3 bases from J, leaving 21 bases between. This CDR3 region has 18 residues. Germline assignment: CDR1 SEHNR and CDR2 FQNEAQ (reference sequence). The DNA for the CDR3 is TGTGCCAGCAGCTTAGTTACCGATCAAGGGGGGGGCTACACTGAAGCTTTCTTT. Amino acid sequence: CASSLVTDQGGGYTEAFF. The whole variable domain, filled in from reference TRBV7-9 and TRBJ1-1, reads DTGVSQNPRHKITKRGQNVTFRCDPISEHNRLYWYRQTLGQGPEFLTYFQNEAQLEKSRLLSDRFSAERPKGSFSTLEIQRTEQGDSAMYLCASSLVTDQGGGYTEAFFGQGTRLTVV.

This clonotype was counted only a few times. V gene TRBV12-3 or TRBV12-4 combines with J gene TRBJ1-1; TRBD1 is a possible D gene (6 bases). Trimming cost V 5 bases and J 3 bases, with 22 bases left between them. CDR3 length: 17 residues. The CDR3 bases are TGTGCCAGCAGTCAGGGGACACCTCCCATAGAGGACACTGAAGCTTTCTTT. Translated: CASSQGTPPIEDTEAFF.

This clonotype was seen only a few times. This sequence joins TRBV7-8 and TRBJ1-5, with unresolved D. Trimming stripped 8 bases from V and 0 bases from J, with 8 bases between. The CDR3 contains 13 residues. Germline CDR1 is SGHVS and CDR2 is FQNEAQ. The CDR3 sequence: CASGLVSNQPQHF. CDR3 sequence (DNA): TGTGCCAGCGGGTTGGTTAGCAATCAGCCCCAGCATTTT.